This TCR beta chain was retrieved from a study of T cell responses to AZD1222 COVID-19 vaccine (dated by TCRdb to the early 2020s). A note on the overall study: AZD1222 recipients with second doses at about 4 weeks or about 12 weeks were pooled, because spike-specific TCR depth and breadth did not differ between schedules. A total of 230 to 250 trial participants underwent TCR sequencing, of whom about 210 received two doses of AZD1222 and about 25 received two doses of the MenACWY control vaccine. Trial participants were enrolled by age into 18-55, 56-69 and 70-plus year subgroups, with approximately 150, 28 and 58 TCR-sequenced participants respectively.

As regards this clone: The clone's antigen remains unknown. Per-base quality was not reported, and no clone a single base away is much larger than it.

This specimen's time point label, interpreted: baseline before first vaccination. Samples from vaccinated people were obtained from the UK trials COV001 and COV002, which included a single-blind randomized controlled phase 2/3 trial of AZD1222 (ChAdOx1 nCoV-19) in healthy adults. For TCRbeta chain sequencing, PBMC samples were collected from trial participants at day 0 and at day 28 after the second dose. The paper as a whole reports these results and caveats: Spike-specific TCR breadth and depth rose significantly after two AZD1222 doses compared with day 0 and with MenACWY recipients. Conclusions about previously exposed vaccinees were limited because only a handful of AZD1222 recipients were SARS-CoV-2 seropositive at baseline. Participants were mostly white British, with more females than males. The authors suggested clonal diversity may have been underestimated. Nearly half of unique spike-specific TCRs reportedly recognized epitopes outside regions mutated in the B.1.351 and B.1.1.7 variants. The whole spike protein was spanned by vaccine-associated CD4 TCRs, and dominant responses were seen in regions 160-218 and 743-854. Because no samples from the day 14 peak response were available, repertoires could be characterized only after the peak T cell response. The 56-69-year group was small, and its depth increase did not reach significance, likely because of low power.

Compared with germline, V lacks 8 bases and J lacks 10 bases; bases without a gene match: 10. There are 13 amino acids in the CDR3, from cysteine to phenylalanine inclusive. Only CDR3 DNA is held: 39 bases, read in frame from base 1. From a lookup of the germline V gene (reference sequence), CDR1 and CDR2 are GTSNPN and SVGIG. The CDR3 regions of human TCRbeta chains were subjected to immunosequencing. The study's own analysis went as follows. Repertoire TCRs were matched against a reference library of SARS-CoV-2-specific TCRs generated with the MIRA antigen-specificity platform. Breadth was defined as the fraction of unique TCRs that were SARS-CoV-2-associated. Depth was defined as the fraction of total T cells that were SARS-CoV-2-associated. Using the MIRA data, every spike-specific TCR was mapped to the spike region that the TCR reacted to and assigned to either a CD4 or a CD8 class. Log10-transformed breadth and depth values were compared by one-way ANOVA with Sidak's multiple comparisons tests. Here the immuneACCESS table is served through TCRdb, limited to in-frame sequences with V and J called. Missing clones are a known gap in these copies; in checked studies unresolved V genes cover under half, and the rest lacks a known reason. The V and J calls and the clone size are those of that table, but D and trimming were determined from the DNA. For this sample the table gives 70,000 to 90,000 clones, of which around 73% were detected only once. Together, the top ten hold under 25% of the sample.

This chain joins TRBV30 to TRBJ1-6; the central 8 bases match TRBD1. Here the sequenced sample was peripheral blood, taken on day 0 of AZD1222 vaccination. The TCR originated in an adult in good health. CDR3 region: CAGKGQARSPLHF. The nucleotide sequence reads TGTGCCGGGAAGGGACAGGCAAGGTCACCCCTCCACTTT.